This is a list of T cell receptor beta chains from one sample in a study of T-cell memory formation after mild COVID-19. TCRdb recomputed calls from the 5' RACE reads with MiXCR, one row per CDR3 protein. The table includes nearly 350,000 distinct CDR3 sequences, 13% detected once. The sequenced material came from PBMCs or a T cell subset sorted from them (not recorded which). The source is a man between 18 and 35 years old who had mild COVID-19 (a few samples of this study predate the infection). Cell type and time point are not known. Each CDR3 is given with its conserved first and last residue. A D gene is named only where the DNA matches it firmly. Clone size is given for some rows only: seen once, a few or many times, or a class if the clone is expanded.

J	D	V	size	CDR3	DNA
TRBJ2-7	NA	TRBV12-3/TRBV12-4	many	CASNNRESSYEQYF	TGTGCCAGCAACAACAGGGAAAGTTCCTACGAGCAGTACTTC
TRBJ2-7	NA	TRBV3-1	few	CASSPRHGLNYEQYF	TGTGCCAGCAGCCCCCGACATGGTTTGAACTACGAGCAGTACTTC
TRBJ1-5	NA	TRBV10-1	NA	CASPRRLRGNQPQHF	TGCGCCAGCCCCCGCCGCCTAAGGGGCAATCAGCCCCAGCATTTT
TRBJ2-3	TRBD2	TRBV10-3	NA	CATLPRGGDTDTQYF	TGTGCCACCCTACCTCGCGGGGGGGACACAGATACGCAGTATTTT
TRBJ1-1	TRBD1	TRBV5-1	many	CASSFDGTGETEAFF	TGCGCCAGCAGCTTTGACGGGACAGGGGAAACTGAAGCTTTCTTT
TRBJ2-3	TRBD2	TRBV5-4	NA	CASSPWTSGGPKWYF	TGTGCCAGCAGCCCCTGGACTAGCGGGGGCCCCAAGTGGTATTTT
TRBJ2-1	NA	TRBV6-4	few	CASSAQGAGGEQFF	TGTGCCAGCAGTGCGCAAGGGGCAGGAGGTGAGCAGTTCTTC
TRBJ2-7	NA	TRBV12-3/TRBV12-4	many	CASSFGRTTYEQYF	TGTGCCAGCAGTTTCGGGCGGACCACCTACGAGCAGTACTTC
TRBJ1-6	NA	TRBV3-1	many	CASSQVGFYSPLHF	TGTGCCAGCAGCCAAGTTGGGTTTTATTCACCCCTCCACTTT
TRBJ1-2	TRBD1	TRBV28	few	CASSLSRTGNPYGYTF	TGTGCCAGCAGTTTATCCCGGACAGGGAATCCCTATGGCTACACCTTC
TRBJ1-1	NA	TRBV25-1	few	CASSEPGQLEAFF	TGTGCCAGCAGTGAGCCCGGACAGCTTGAAGCTTTCTTT
TRBJ2-3	TRBD2	TRBV4-1	NA	CASSGPSGGIGDTQYF	TGCGCCAGCAGCGGACCTAGCGGGGGAATAGGAGATACGCAGTATTTT
TRBJ2-1	NA	TRBV10-3	few	CAISDWGGNNEQFF	TGTGCCATCAGTGACTGGGGAGGCAACAATGAGCAGTTCTTC
TRBJ1-1	TRBD1	TRBV3-1	NA	CASSQGTGKGTEAFF	TGTGCCAGCAGCCAAGGGACAGGGAAGGGAACTGAAGCTTTCTTT
TRBJ1-4	TRBD1	TRBV7-2	NA	CASSKQGAEKLFF	TGTGCCAGCAGCAAACAGGGGGCGGAAAAACTGTTTTTT
TRBJ2-1	NA	TRBV5-1	few	CASSLGLVGPFF	TGCGCCAGCAGCTTGGGACTAGTCGGGCCGTTCTTC
TRBJ2-2	NA	TRBV20-1	few	CSATPRRYTGELFF	TGCAGTGCTACCCCCCGAAGATACACCGGGGAGCTGTTTTTT
TRBJ2-2	NA	TRBV6-4	few	CASPRAGGSPRGTGELFF	TGTGCCAGCCCCCGGGCAGGTGGCAGCCCTCGAGGCACCGGGGAGCTGTTTTTT
TRBJ1-3	TRBD1	TRBV28	few	CASSLTGLGQGSGNTIYF	TGTGCCAGCAGTTTAACGGGCTTAGGACAGGGCTCTGGAAACACCATATATTTT
TRBJ1-3	NA	TRBV25-1	NA	CASSEPAGNTIYF	TGTGCCAGCAGTGAGCCCGCGGGAAACACCATATATTTT
TRBJ2-7	NA	TRBV12-3/TRBV12-4	many	CASSRNYEQYF	TGTGCCAGCAGCCGCAACTACGAGCAGTACTTC
TRBJ2-7	NA	TRBV5-1	many	CASSNGKRSSYEQYF	TGCGCCAGCAGCAACGGGAAGCGCAGCTCCTACGAGCAGTACTTC
TRBJ1-1	TRBD1	TRBV7-9	NA	CASSSTGVLAEAFF	TGTGCCAGCAGCTCTACAGGGGTTCTGGCTGAAGCTTTCTTT
TRBJ2-1	NA	TRBV20-1	many	CSANKGPAAYNEQFF	TGCAGTGCTAATAAGGGGCCGGCTGCCTACAATGAGCAGTTCTTC
TRBJ2-7	NA	TRBV7-9	NA	CASSEQGRISYEQYF	TGTGCCAGCAGCGAACAGGGTAGAATTTCCTACGAGCAGTACTTC
TRBJ2-4	NA	TRBV7-2	NA	CASSLAGLHIQYF	TGTGCCAGCAGCTTAGCAGGGCTGCACATTCAGTACTTC
TRBJ1-1	NA	TRBV5-1	few	CASSNRAAEAFF	TGCGCCAGCAGCAATAGGGCGGCTGAAGCTTTCTTT
TRBJ2-2	TRBD1	TRBV7-2	few	CASTLGQLLTGELFF	TGTGCCAGCACCCTGGGACAGCTCCTAACCGGGGAGCTGTTTTTT
TRBJ2-3	NA	TRBV9	few	CASSVGGTPTDTQYF	TGTGCCAGCAGCGTAGGTGGGACTCCAACAGATACGCAGTATTTT
TRBJ2-5	TRBD2	TRBV7-6	NA	CASSGTSGWETQYF	TGTGCCAGCAGCGGGACTAGCGGGTGGGAGACCCAGTACTTC
TRBJ1-1	TRBD1	TRBV4-3	few	CASSYRTGGDTEAFF	TGCGCCAGCAGCTATAGGACAGGAGGCGACACTGAAGCTTTCTTT
TRBJ2-3	NA	TRBV7-7	few	CASSLGSGTQDTQYF	TGTGCCAGCAGCTTAGGGTCCGGGACTCAAGATACGCAGTATTTT
TRBJ2-6	TRBD1	TRBV7-3	many	CASSLTGGSGANVLTF	TGTGCCAGCAGCCTAACAGGGGGCTCTGGGGCCAACGTCCTGACTTTC
TRBJ2-3	TRBD1	TRBV4-3	few	CASSQADRGTQYF	TGCGCCAGCAGCCAGGCGGACAGGGGGACGCAGTATTTT
TRBJ2-3	NA	TRBV4-2	NA	CASSQDRLASDTQYF	TGTGCCAGCAGCCAAGATAGGCTAGCGTCAGATACGCAGTATTTT
TRBJ1-5	NA	TRBV7-8	NA	CASSPRAPGDQPQHF	TGTGCCAGCAGCCCCCGGGCACCCGGGGATCAGCCCCAGCATTTT
TRBJ2-1	NA	TRBV21-1	many	CASTSMRTPSYNEQFF	TGTGCCAGCACCTCAATGAGGACTCCCTCCTACAATGAGCAGTTCTTC
TRBJ2-7	TRBD1	TRBV6-5	NA	CASSLGGGQGIYEQYF	TGTGCCAGCAGTCTCGGTGGGGGACAGGGGATCTACGAGCAGTACTTC
TRBJ1-2	NA	TRBV4-1	NA	CASSQVLGTSNYGYTF	TGCGCCAGCAGCCAGGTACTCGGGACATCTAACTATGGCTACACCTTC
TRBJ1-6	NA	TRBV6-2/TRBV6-3	NA	CASSLEWPNSPLHF	TGTGCCAGCAGTTTGGAGTGGCCGAATTCACCCCTCCACTTT
TRBJ2-3	NA	TRBV5-1	NA	CASRVATDTQYF	TGCGCCAGCAGAGTAGCCACAGATACGCAGTATTTT
TRBJ1-1	TRBD1	TRBV12-3/TRBV12-4	NA	CASSLTQGAGTEAFF	TGTGCCAGCAGTTTAACGCAGGGGGCAGGAACTGAAGCTTTCTTT
TRBJ1-6	NA	TRBV7-9	few	CASSLLDLPSSYNSPLHF	TGTGCCAGCAGCTTACTTGATCTCCCGAGCTCCTATAATTCACCCCTCCACTTT
TRBJ1-3	NA	TRBV29-1	NA	CSVIPDIGNTIYF	TGCAGCGTCATTCCCGATATTGGAAACACCATATATTTT
TRBJ2-2	NA	TRBV7-6	NA	CASSLEVQTTNTGELFF	TGTGCCAGCAGCTTAGAGGTACAGACTACGAACACCGGGGAGCTGTTTTTT
TRBJ1-1	TRBD1	TRBV5-1	few	CASSLMSGGNPEAFF	TGCGCCAGCAGCTTGATGTCAGGGGGCAACCCTGAAGCTTTCTTT
TRBJ2-5	TRBD2	TRBV12-3/TRBV12-4	NA	CASRRLAGLQETQYF	TGTGCCAGCAGAAGACTAGCGGGGCTCCAAGAGACCCAGTACTTC
TRBJ2-7	NA	TRBV5-1	NA	CASSWGIAESYEQYF	TGCGCCAGCAGCTGGGGGATTGCGGAGTCCTACGAGCAGTACTTC
TRBJ2-6	NA	TRBV7-2	NA	CASSLVAGVGNVLTF	TGTGCCAGCAGCTTAGTGGCAGGGGTTGGCAACGTCCTGACTTTC
TRBJ2-6	TRBD1	TRBV18	few	CASSLRDRAISGANVLTF	TGTGCCAGCTCACTACGGGACAGAGCAATCTCTGGGGCCAACGTCCTGACTTTC
TRBJ2-3	NA	TRBV5-1	many	CASSSTFTDTQYF	TGCGCCAGCAGCTCGACCTTCACAGATACGCAGTATTTT
TRBJ2-3	NA	TRBV9	NA	CASSVASLVTDTQYF	TGTGCCAGCAGCGTAGCTAGCTTGGTCACAGATACGCAGTATTTT
TRBJ1-1	NA	TRBV5-6	many	CASSPDSARSNTEAFF	TGTGCCAGCAGCCCGGACAGCGCTCGATCGAACACTGAAGCTTTCTTT